This T cell receptor (beta chain) was captured by sequencing in a study of beta chain features in type 1 diabetes (dated by TCRdb to the late 2010s). Describing the broader study: Mean age, gender distribution, total cell number and subset yield did not differ between patients and healthy donors. A total of under 140,000,000 sorted cells were examined across all samples, and the number of cells per subset was strongly correlated with RNA yield. In the study, TCRB repertoires of sorted circulating CD4+ T cell subsets from recently diagnosed type 1 diabetes patients were compared with those of matched healthy donors. Regulatory and stem cell-like memory subsets were obtained from only 8 patients and roughly 8 healthy donors, while naive and central memory subsets were obtained from all 30 or so donors. General findings and caveats noted by the study authors: At VDJ recombination sites, type 1 diabetes patients had fewer insertions and more deleted nucleotides, which implies abnormalities in thymic rearrangement. Shorter templates might be favored by PCR, yet because patient and control samples were amplified and corrected together, any such skew would affect both groups equally. Naive, central memory and regulatory TCRB repertoires appeared to be more alike among patients than among healthy donors. Sequencing cDNA rather than genomic DNA could over-represent highly expressing activated cells, although activation and CD3 levels did not differ between groups. Because the HLA sub-analyses included only small numbers of individuals, any influence of HLA type on TCRB rearrangement was left unresolved. Type 1 diabetes patients showed a moderate but significant shortening of TCRB CDR3 length in all four CD4+ subsets.

The High Capacity cDNA Reverse Transcription Kit was used to reverse transcribe all of the isolated RNA, meaning that expressed TCRB transcripts were what got sequenced. Deep immunoSEQ sequencing was performed on naive, central memory and regulatory T cell samples, with an average of around 3.4 million total reads per sample. Sorted cells were lysed in RLT buffer, and RNA was extracted using DNase-treated RNeasy Micro or Mini kits according to cell number. To prevent cross-contamination, each cell subset was processed individually, whereas patient and healthy donor samples were processed jointly. TCRB sequences were amplified from cDNA with the immunoSEQ multiplex PCR, producing 87-bp fragments spanning the CDR3 region. Amplicons were sequenced on the Illumina HiSeq platform. The authors processed their data as follows. Synthetic template baselines were used to correct PCR bias computationally, reads within Hamming distance 2 were collapsed, and singletons that could not be merged were discarded. By aligning reads against IMGT, V, D and J genes, CDR3 length, and insertions or deletions at six rearrangement sites were assigned. Clonotype counts were normalized to sorted cell number within each subset before computing true diversity and Gini coefficients with the tcR R package. Repertoire sharing was quantified using the overlap coefficient calculated on TCRB nucleotide sequences. This immuneACCESS table, as held by TCRdb, lists in-frame sequences with V and J called but not all clones. Of the missing ones, under half trace to an unresolved V gene in checked studies; the others have no known cause. Clonal size and the V and J genes are those of that table, whereas D and trimming came from the DNA. The sample table shows under 200,000 clones, and under 13% are seen once. Of the sample, 0.5% is held by the ten largest clones.

From each donor, a single peripheral blood sample of approximately 120 mL on average was drawn into heparinised tubes. Naive, central memory, regulatory and stem cell-like memory CD4+ T cells were sorted on a BD FACSAria II using a panel including CD45RO, CCR7, CD25, CD127, CD95 and CD27. A purity above 95% was achieved for all sorted populations. PBMCs were separated immediately by Lymphoprep density gradient centrifugation and were stained directly, without being cultured. So that batch effects would be minimized, each experiment stained and sorted samples in pairs, pairing one healthy donor with one patient. This clone was seen at least ten times. Its recognized antigen is unknown. Base qualities are not recorded, but no much larger clone differs from it by a single base. The CDR3 runs 16 residues from the cysteine to the phenylalanine. Just the 48-base CDR3 DNA is kept, in frame starting at base 1. The germline V and J ends show losses of 3 bases and 4 bases respectively, and no gene match explains 8 bases of the junction. The germline V gene gives CDR1 as SGDLS and CDR2 as YYNGEE.

The chain was built from TRBV9 and TRBJ2-7; 12 bases in between match TRBD2. Sequencing was carried out using central memory CD4+ T cells from blood. This clonotype was obtained from a man between 25 and 39 years old with type 1 diabetes. In nucleotide form, the sequence is TGTGCCAGCAGCGGCAAGACTAGCGGGAGTCTGTACGAGCAGTACTTC. This yields the protein CASSGKTSGSLYEQYF.